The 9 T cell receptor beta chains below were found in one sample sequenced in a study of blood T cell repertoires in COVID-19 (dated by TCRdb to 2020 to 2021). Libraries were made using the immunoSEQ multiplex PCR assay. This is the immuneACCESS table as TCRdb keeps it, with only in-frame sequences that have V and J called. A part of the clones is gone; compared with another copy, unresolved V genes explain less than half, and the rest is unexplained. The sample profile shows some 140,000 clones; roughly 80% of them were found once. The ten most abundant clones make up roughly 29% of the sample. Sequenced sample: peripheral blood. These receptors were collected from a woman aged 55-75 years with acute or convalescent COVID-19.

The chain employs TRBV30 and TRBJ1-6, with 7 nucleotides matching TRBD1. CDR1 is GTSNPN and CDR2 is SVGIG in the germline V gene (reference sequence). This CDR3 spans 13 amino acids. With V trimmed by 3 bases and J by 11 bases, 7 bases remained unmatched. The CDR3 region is CAWRIGGMAPLHF. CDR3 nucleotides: TGTGCCTGGAGAATAGGGGGCATGGCACCCCTCCACTTT.

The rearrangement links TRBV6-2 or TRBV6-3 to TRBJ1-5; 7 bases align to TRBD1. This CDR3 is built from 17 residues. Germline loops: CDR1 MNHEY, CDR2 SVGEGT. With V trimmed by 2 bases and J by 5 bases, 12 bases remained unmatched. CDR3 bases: TGTGCCAGCAGTTACCTGTTAGGACAGGTCCTCCATCAGCCCCAGCATTTT. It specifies CASSYLLGQVLHQPQHF.

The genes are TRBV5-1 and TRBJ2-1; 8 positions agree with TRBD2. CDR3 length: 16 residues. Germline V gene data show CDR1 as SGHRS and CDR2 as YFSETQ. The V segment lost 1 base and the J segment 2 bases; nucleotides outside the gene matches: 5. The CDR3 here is CASSLSLAGPYNEQFF. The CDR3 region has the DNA TGCGCCAGCAGCTTGTCGTTAGCGGGACCCTACAATGAGCAGTTCTTC.

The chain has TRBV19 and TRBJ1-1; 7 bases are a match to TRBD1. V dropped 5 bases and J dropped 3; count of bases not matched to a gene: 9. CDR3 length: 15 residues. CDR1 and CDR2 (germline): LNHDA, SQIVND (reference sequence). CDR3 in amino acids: CASSYSRTGDTEAFF. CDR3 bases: TGTGCCAGTAGTTATTCAAGGACAGGCGACACTGAAGCTTTCTTT.

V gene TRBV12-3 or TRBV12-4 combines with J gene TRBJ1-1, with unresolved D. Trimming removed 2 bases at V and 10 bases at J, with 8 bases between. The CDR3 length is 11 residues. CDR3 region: CASSLTAGAFF. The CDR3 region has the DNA TGTGCCAGCAGTTTAACAGCAGGAGCTTTCTTT.

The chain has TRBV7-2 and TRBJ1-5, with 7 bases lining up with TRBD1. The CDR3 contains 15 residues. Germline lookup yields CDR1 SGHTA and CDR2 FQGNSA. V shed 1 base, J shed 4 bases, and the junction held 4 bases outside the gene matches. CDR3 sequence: CASSLVGQMNQPQHF. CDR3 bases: TGTGCCAGCAGCTTAGTGGGACAGATGAATCAGCCCCAGCATTTT.

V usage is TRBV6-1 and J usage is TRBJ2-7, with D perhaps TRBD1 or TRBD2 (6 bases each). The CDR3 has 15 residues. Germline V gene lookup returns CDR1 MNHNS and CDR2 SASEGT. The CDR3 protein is CASREGGPSSYEQYV. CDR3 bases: TGTGCCAGCAGGGAAGGGGGGCCGAGCTCCTACGAGCAGTACGTC.

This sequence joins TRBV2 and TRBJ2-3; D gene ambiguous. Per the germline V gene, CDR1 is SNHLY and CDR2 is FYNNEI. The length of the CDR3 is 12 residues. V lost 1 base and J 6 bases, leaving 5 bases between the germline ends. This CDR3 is CASSEVRDTQYF. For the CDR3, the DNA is TGTGCCAGCAGTGAAGTGAGGGATACGCAGTATTTT.

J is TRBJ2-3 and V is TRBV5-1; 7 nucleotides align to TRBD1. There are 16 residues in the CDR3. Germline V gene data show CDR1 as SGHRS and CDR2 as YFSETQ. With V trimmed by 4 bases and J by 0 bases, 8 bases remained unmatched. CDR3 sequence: CASSPTGFPSTDTQYF. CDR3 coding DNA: TGCGCCAGCAGCCCGACAGGGTTTCCTAGCACAGATACGCAGTATTTT.